This is a list of T cell receptor beta chains from one sample in a study of blood T cell repertoires in COVID-19. Clones were sequenced by immunoSEQ multiplex PCR, and TCRdb holds only the in-frame ones, with some missing. The table records some 400,000 clones, around 87% of them present only once. The source material was peripheral blood. The receptor source for this set is a woman aged 55-70 years with COVID-19, enrolled during active disease. The CDR3 runs from the conserved cysteine through the conserved F or W. A D gene is named only where the DNA matches it firmly. The size of a clone is reported for some rows only, either as once, few or many, or as a class for expanded clones.

d_call j_call clone_size v_call cdr3_nt cdr3_aa
- TRBJ1-5 - TRBV28 TGTGCCAGCAGTTTGTGGGGGCCCCCGGCCCAGCATTTT CASSLWGPPAQHF
- TRBJ2-1 - TRBV2 TGTGCCAGCAGTGCCCTAGGACAGTTCAATGAGCAGTTCTTC CASSALGQFNEQFF
TRBD1 TRBJ2-1 - TRBV5-6 TGTGCCAGCAGCTTTTGGGGACAGGGTCAGATTGAGCAGTTCTTC CASSFWGQGQIEQFF
- TRBJ2-3 - TRBV9 TGTGCCAGCAGCGTCAGTCCGGGACTCAACACAGATACGCAGTATTTT CASSVSPGLNTDTQYF
- TRBJ1-5 - TRBV28 TGTGCCAGCAGTTTAATTGCCAGAACTCAGCCCCAGCATTTT CASSLIARTQPQHF
TRBD1 TRBJ2-7 - TRBV7-6 TGTGCCAGCAGCCCCGCCTGGGGGACAGGGGGCGCCGAGCAGTACTTC CASSPAWGTGGAEQYF
TRBD2 TRBJ2-3 - TRBV29-1 TGCAGCGTTGCAGCGGGGGCTACCACAGATACGCAGTATTTT CSVAAGATTDTQYF
TRBD1 TRBJ1-1 - TRBV5-4 TGTGCCAGCAGCCCCGGGACAGACACTGAAGCTTTCTTT CASSPGTDTEAFF
TRBD1 TRBJ1-2 - TRBV5-6 TGTGCCAGCAGCTTATACGGGACAGGGGCCCTTATTAACTATGGCTACACCTTC CASSLYGTGALINYGYTF
- TRBJ2-3 - TRBV7-3 TGTGCCAGCAGCTTATTGGGCGTGCAAGCAGGCACAGATACGCAGTATTTT CASSLLGVQAGTDTQYF
- TRBJ1-1 - TRBV10-3 TGTGCCATCAGTGAAGCCCCGGGGGTAAGGACTGAAGCTTTCTTT CAISEAPGVRTEAFF
- TRBJ1-2 once TRBV6-5 TGTGCCAGCAGCGCCTCAGGGCGGCTTAACTATGGCTACACCTTC CASSASGRLNYGYTF
- TRBJ2-7 once TRBV3-1/TRBV3-2 TGTGCCAGCAGCCGGGGTCCTCCTATTCAGGGATACGAGCAGTACTTC CASSRGPPIQGYEQYF
TRBD1 TRBJ2-7 - TRBV2 TGTGCCACCATGCGACAGGGGTTAGGCGAGCAGTACTTC CATMRQGLGEQYF
- TRBJ1-2 - TRBV11-2 TGTGCCAGCAGCTTAGAGGCAGTCCCGAGGTATGGCTACACCTTC CASSLEAVPRYGYTF
- TRBJ1-1 - TRBV5-6 TGTGCCAGCAGCTTGGTTAACGCGGCAGGAGGGGAAGCTTTCTTT CASSLVNAAGGEAFF
TRBD2 TRBJ2-7 once TRBV11-2 TGTGCCAGCAGCTTACCACCATCAGCGGGGCTTTACGAGCAGTACTTC CASSLPPSAGLYEQYF
- TRBJ1-2 - TRBV19 TGTGCCAGTAGTACACCGCCCTGGGCTTATTCTAACTATGGCTACACCTTC CASSTPPWAYSNYGYTF
- TRBJ2-7 - TRBV30 TGTGCCTGGAGAGACAACTCCTACGAGCAGTACTTC CAWRDNSYEQYF
- TRBJ2-5 - TRBV5-1 TGCGCCAGCAGCTCCGAATTCCGGCCGGGGGAGACCCAGTACTTC CASSSEFRPGETQYF
- TRBJ2-7 - TRBV6-5 TGTGCCAGCCGATCCGGGACAAAGACCTACGAGCAGTACTTC CASRSGTKTYEQYF
- TRBJ1-4 - TRBV28 TGTGCCAGCAGTTTCGACAGCACTAATGAAAAACTGTTTTTT CASSFDSTNEKLFF
TRBD1 TRBJ2-1 - TRBV6-5 TGTGCCAGCAGTTACTGGCTCGAGGGGGCCAATGAGCAGTTCTTC CASSYWLEGANEQFF
- TRBJ1-1 - TRBV6-5 TGTGCCAGCAAAAAGACAGAAAGGGGCACTGAAGCTTTCTTT CASKKTERGTEAFF
- TRBJ2-2 - TRBV4-2 TGTGCCAGCAGCCAAGGAGTTAGTCGGGCCGGGGAGCTGTTTTTT CASSQGVSRAGELFF
- TRBJ1-4 - TRBV6-5 TGTGCCAGCAGTTTTGGACGGAGGAATGAAAAACTGTTTTTT CASSFGRRNEKLFF
TRBD1 TRBJ1-2 - TRBV29-1 TGCAGCACCCCTGGGACAGGGAACTATGGCTACACCTTC CSTPGTGNYGYTF
- TRBJ2-5 - TRBV6-1 TGTGCCAGCAGTGAAGGCCTCGGACGACAGCTCTGGGTAGAGACCCAGTACTTC CASSEGLGRQLWVETQYF
TRBD1 TRBJ1-1 - TRBV9 TGTGCCAGCAGCGGGGGACAGGGGGCCGTGTATACTGAAGCTTTCTTT CASSGGQGAVYTEAFF
- TRBJ2-7 - TRBV28 TGTGCCAGCACAAGATTGGGGCAGTCCTACGAGCAGTACTTC CASTRLGQSYEQYF
TRBD1 TRBJ1-4 once TRBV15 TGTGCCACCAGCGGACAAAGGACAGGGATGGCTAATGAAAAACTGTTTTTT CATSGQRTGMANEKLFF
- TRBJ1-5 - TRBV12-5 TGTGCTAGTGGTTTGGCAGGGTTGTATCAGCCCCAGCATTTT CASGLAGLYQPQHF
TRBD1 TRBJ1-5 - TRBV19 TGTGCCAGTAGTCCCAGGGACAGACCAACCCAGCATTTT CASSPRDRPTQHF
TRBD1 TRBJ2-5 - TRBV2 TGTGCCAGCACTGTAACCGGGACAGCCCCCCAGATCCAGTACTTC CASTVTGTAPQIQYF
TRBD1 TRBJ1-3 - TRBV6-1 TGTGCCAGCAGTGAACAGCCCCGGTTTTACGGGACAGGGCCTGGAAACACCATATATTTT CASSEQPRFYGTGPGNTIYF
- TRBJ1-1 once TRBV5-1 TGCGCCAGCAGCGTGCAGACTAACACTGAAGCTTTCTTT CASSVQTNTEAFF
TRBD1 TRBJ2-1 - TRBV7-9 TGTGCCAGCAGCTCCCCGGGACAGGGTTTCTCTAATGAGCAGTTCTTC CASSSPGQGFSNEQFF